The following is a T cell receptor (beta chain) sequence with its context. The CDR3 consists of 14 residues. Deletions cut 7 bases from V and 3 bases from J, with 12 bases between. Per germline, CDR1 LNHDA and CDR2 SQIVND (reference sequence). The data were produced by immunoSEQ multiplex PCR, yet TCRdb's version contains in-frame clones alone and is incomplete. The sample lists 150,000 to 200,000 clones; roughly 80% were seen once. This sample stems from a study of blood T cell repertoires in COVID-19. The sample was PBMCs or T cells enriched from blood (not recorded which). This receptor was obtained from a man aged 55 to 69 who had been exposed to COVID-19. This chain joins TRBV19 and TRBJ2-2; the D gene is possibly TRBD1 (6 bases). The CDR3 nucleotides read TGTGCCAGTAAAGTTGCAGGGGACACCGGGGAGCTGTTTTTT. Protein sequence: CASKVAGDTGELFF.